This record looks at one T cell receptor (beta chain) sequence and its context. Its antigen remains unknown. The sample comes from a study of T cell repertoires in cytomegalovirus infection. Study information: Recently identified HLA-C-restricted CMV epitopes were used, and well-studied HLA-B-restricted CMV epitopes were used as well. It can be stated that public TCR beta signatures indicated CMV infection as well as a matching HLA type.

The CDR3 has 16 residues. V lost 0 bases, J lost 5 bases, and 3 bases stayed unmatched. Germline V gene data show CDR1 as MNHEY and CDR2 as SVGEGT. Study results and limitations: Accumulated public TCR beta family frequency recognized individuals carrying CMV together with the relevant HLA.

In TCRdb, the reads were re-called with MiXCR into one record per CDR3 protein. The table lists about 60,000 distinct CDR3 sequences, 20% to 25% of them singletons. The gene calls are TRBV6-2 or TRBV6-3 and TRBJ1-5, with TRBD1 matching 11 bases. This clonotype was sampled from a human donor in good health (CMV status not recorded). Some clones in this sample may be carry-over from other donors' samples. Source: CD8+ T cells from cultured PBMCs, taken from culture after CMV antigen stimulation. The CDR3 reads CASSYSRTGGDQPQHF. CDR3 coding DNA: TGTGCCAGCAGTTACTCGAGGACAGGGGGCGATCAGCCCCAGCATTTT.